This passage covers 28 T cell receptor beta chains from one sample sequenced in a study of human CD8 memory T cell subsets. UMI-labeled 5' RACE generated the TCR beta libraries. TCRdb re-called the 5' RACE reads and shows each CDR3 protein once, DNA omitted. The listing contains 9,500 to 12,000 distinct CDR3 sequences. Specimen: CD8+ T cells from PBMCs. The receptor source for this set is a human donor in good health.

The V and J genes are TRBV27 and TRBJ2-3. The CDR3 length is 15 residues. Germline V gene sequence: CDR1 MNHEY, CDR2 SMNVEV (reference sequence). CDR3 protein: CASSLSIVPSDTQYF.

The CDR3 spells CASRGRDSINEKLFF. V usage is TRBV28 and J usage is TRBJ1-4; TCRdb's assignment of TRBD1 cannot be checked, as there is no DNA. CDR3 length: 15 amino acids. Germline CDR1 is MDHEN and CDR2 is SYDVKM.

J is TRBJ1-5 and V is TRBV19; TCRdb outputs TRBD1, but without DNA this stays unchecked. CDR1 and CDR2 (germline): LNHDA, SQIVND (reference sequence). This CDR3 region has 13 residues. The CDR3 spells CASSIGQGIPQHF.

Considering frequency, this clonotype is medium-sized. J is TRBJ1-1 and V is TRBV7-8. The CDR3 is 13 amino acids. CDR1 and CDR2 from the germline V gene are SGHVS and FQNEAQ. The chain's CDR3 is CASSFDWGTEAFF.

The chain links TRBV7-8 to TRBJ1-6. Germline V lookup: CDR1 SGHVS, CDR2 FQNEAQ. The CDR3 length is 16 residues. Here the CDR3 reads CASSKEGTHLGSPLHF.

This rearrangement joins TRBV18 to TRBJ2-1. The CDR3 length is 13 residues. Germline V gene sequence: CDR1 KGHSH, CDR2 LQKENI. CDR3 region: CASSPLSYNEQFF.

According to its frequency, this clonotype is medium-sized. The V call is TRBV20-1, the J call TRBJ1-1; TCRdb's D call of TRBD1 is untestable without DNA. Germline V gene data show CDR1 as DFQATT and CDR2 as SNEGSKA (reference sequence). This CDR3 region has 18 residues. CDR3 sequence: CSARDTGGAGSLGTEAFF.

This chain connects TRBV6-2 or TRBV6-3 to TRBJ2-1; lacking DNA, the TRBD2 call made by TCRdb goes unchecked. This CDR3 region has 15 residues. CDR1 and CDR2 from the germline V gene are MNHEY and SVGEGT. CDR3 sequence reads: CASRERLAGQNEQFF.

The genes are TRBV12-3 or TRBV12-4 and TRBJ2-7. This CDR3 is built from 13 residues. The CDR3 spells CASNGGVSYEQYF.

This sequence joins TRBV5-1 and TRBJ2-3; TCRdb outputs TRBD2, but without DNA this stays unchecked. The CDR3 runs 16 residues. Per germline, CDR1 SGHRS and CDR2 YFSETQ. CDR3 sequence reads: CASRGTSGASTDTQYF. Looking up the rest from reference TRBV5-1 and TRBJ2-3 gives the full variable domain: KAGVTQTPRYLIKTRGQQVTLSCSPISGHRSVSWYQQTPGQGLQFLFEYFSETQRNKGNFPGRFSGRQFSNSRSEMNVSTLELGDSALYLCASRGTSGASTDTQYFGPGTRLTVL.

By frequency, this clonotype is medium-sized (0.01 to 0.1%). The chain is built from TRBV12-3 or TRBV12-4 and TRBJ2-1; TCRdb designates TRBD1, a call that cannot be tested without DNA. There are 14 residues in the CDR3. CDR3 sequence: CASTYFNGGNEQFF.

The chain carries TRBV7-2 and TRBJ2-1; TCRdb reports TRBD1, a call that lacks DNA to check it against. This CDR3 is 14 amino acids long. CDR1 is SGHTA, CDR2 FQGNSA, per germline. Here the CDR3 reads CASSSGGSYNEQFF.

J is TRBJ1-5 and V is TRBV13. The CDR3 runs to 15 residues. Germline V CDR1 and CDR2: PRHDT, FYEKMQ (reference sequence). The CDR3 protein is CASSLGENSNQPQHF.

The chain has TRBV7-3 and TRBJ2-2; the TCRdb D gene call, TRBD2, has no DNA to confirm it. The CDR3 consists of 14 residues. CDR1 SGHTA and CDR2 FQGTGA come from the germline V gene. The CDR3 here is CASSFLAGVGELFF.

According to its frequency, this clonotype is medium-sized. The V and J genes are TRBV28 and TRBJ2-7; TCRdb names TRBD2, which stays unverified in the absence of DNA. This CDR3 spans 16 amino acids. CDR1 is MDHEN and CDR2 is SYDVKM in the germline V gene. The CDR3: CASSSSLWDQNPEQYF. The entire variable domain, with the rest obtained from reference TRBV28 and TRBJ2-7, is as follows: DVKVTQSSRYLVKRTGEKVFLECVQDMDHENMFWYRQDPGLGLRLIYFSYDVKMKEKGDIPEGYSVSREKKERFSLILESASTNQTSMYLCASSSSLWDQNPEQYFGPGTRLTVT.

This chain joins TRBV27 and TRBJ1-1; TCRdb calls TRBD1, which cannot be checked without DNA. The CDR3 spans 12 residues. Germline V gene data show CDR1 as MNHEY and CDR2 as SMNVEV (reference sequence). This CDR3 reads CASSRGNTEAFF.

By frequency, this clonotype is medium-sized (0.01 to 0.1%). This chain uses TRBV20-1 with TRBJ2-3; TCRdb gives TRBD2 as the D gene, but with no DNA this cannot be confirmed. Germline-derived CDR1 and CDR2 are DFQATT and SNEGSKA (reference sequence). This CDR3 region has 17 residues. The CDR3 sequence: CSARDGSGRYSTDTQYF.

This clonotype is called medium-sized (0.01 to 0.1%) based on its frequency. The V call is TRBV28, the J call TRBJ1-5; TCRdb gives TRBD1 as the D gene, but with no DNA this cannot be confirmed. CDR3 length equals 15 residues. CDR1 and CDR2 from the germline V gene are MDHEN and SYDVKM. CDR3 protein: CASSLSVSGSQPQHF.

This rearrangement joins TRBV3-1 to TRBJ2-3; the TRBD1 assignment by TCRdb is unverifiable without DNA. There are 16 residues in the CDR3. Germline CDR1 and CDR2: LGHDT and YNNKEL (reference sequence). The CDR3 protein is CASSQLRSGGLDTQYF.

Judged by frequency, this clonotype is medium-sized (0.01 to 0.1%). The chain couples TRBV6-2 or TRBV6-3 to TRBJ2-1; there is no DNA to check the TCRdb D call of TRBD2. Germline V lookup: CDR1 MNHEY, CDR2 SVGEGT. The CDR3 has 14 residues. The CDR3: CASAGTSPVHEQFF.

This rearrangement joins TRBV6-5 to TRBJ1-4; no DNA is available, so the TRBD1 call from TCRdb remains unchecked. The CDR3 is 15 amino acids. Looked up from germline, CDR1 is MNHEY and CDR2 is SVGAGI. The CDR3 spells CASSRQLATNEKLFF.

The V call is TRBV7-3, the J call TRBJ2-7; the TCRdb D gene call, TRBD2, has no DNA to confirm it. Per the germline V gene, CDR1 is SGHTA and CDR2 is FQGTGA. There are 15 residues in the CDR3. The CDR3: CASSFGSGPFYEQYF.

The chain links TRBV19 to TRBJ2-2; TCRdb returns TRBD2, unconfirmable since there is no DNA. CDR1 and CDR2 (germline): LNHDA, SQIVND (reference sequence). The CDR3 totals 14 residues. The CDR3 loop reads CASSIEGQAGELFF.

The J gene is TRBJ2-1, the V gene TRBV6-2 or TRBV6-3; TCRdb's D call of TRBD2 is untestable without DNA. Germline loops: CDR1 MNHEY, CDR2 SVGEGT. This CDR3 has 15 residues. The CDR3 protein is CASNDGLAAYNEQFF.

This chain connects TRBV14 to TRBJ2-1; with no DNA, the TCRdb D assignment of TRBD2 cannot be verified. The length of the CDR3 is 17 residues. CDR1 and CDR2 (germline): SGHDN, FVKESK. The chain's CDR3 is CASSQVGTSGPESEQFF.

This clonotype is identified as medium-sized from frequency. The chain joins TRBV7-2 to TRBJ2-7; TCRdb's D call of TRBD2 is untestable without DNA. CDR3 length: 15 residues. The germline CDR1 and CDR2 sequences are SGHTA and FQGNSA. The CDR3 sequence: CASSLMAGEDYEQYF.

J is TRBJ1-2 and V is TRBV19; as DNA is missing, the TRBD1 call by TCRdb cannot be tested. Germline CDR1 is LNHDA and CDR2 is SQIVND (reference sequence). This CDR3 is built from 11 residues. This CDR3 is CASQGFYGYTF.

The rearrangement joins TRBV12-3 or TRBV12-4 to TRBJ1-4. There are 14 residues in the CDR3. CDR3 amino acids: CASSSAVEGEKLFF.